The clone carrying this T cell receptor (beta chain) was seen a handful of times. The sample is drawn from a study of T-cell reconstitution after alpha-beta-depleted transplantation in children. V was cut by 6 bases and J by 2 bases, with 13 bases left in between. Per germline, CDR1 SGHKS and CDR2 YYEKEE (reference sequence). This CDR3 has 14 amino acids. During its preparation, the TCRbeta library received unique molecular identifiers. TCRdb reprocessed the PCR reads with MiXCR, giving one entry per CDR3 protein. The sample has some 500,000 distinct CDR3 sequences; around 18% are singletons. This TCR was sampled from a human donor who donated a stem cell graft to a child with acute lymphoblastic leukemia. Sequenced here: PBMCs from the stem cell graft donor, sampled from the stem cell graft. The chain has TRBV5-5 and TRBJ2-3; D gene unclear. CDR3 DNA sequence: TGTGCCAGCACCCCAACCGGAGTCACAGATACGCAGTATTTT. Translating gives CASTPTGVTDTQYF.